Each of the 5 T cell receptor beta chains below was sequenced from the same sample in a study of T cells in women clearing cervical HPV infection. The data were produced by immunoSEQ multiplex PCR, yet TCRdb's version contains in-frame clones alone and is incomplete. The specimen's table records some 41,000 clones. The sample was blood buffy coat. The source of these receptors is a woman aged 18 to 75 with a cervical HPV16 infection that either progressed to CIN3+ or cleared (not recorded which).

Partial CDR3 DNA: TGTGCCCGATCAGGGGGCCGGGACTATGGC. Its protein product is CARSGGRDYG. The full CDR3 is CARSGGRDYGYTF. The rearrangement uses TRBV30 and TRBJ1-2, with 8 positions matching TRBD1. The CDR3 extends 3 residues past the end of the read, so its final part is completed from the germline J gene. Germline V lookup: CDR1 GTSNPN, CDR2 SVGIG (reference sequence). The ends lost 8 bases at V and 3 bases at J; junction bases unmatched: 8. This CDR3 has 13 residues.

The CDR3 bases that were read are TGTGCCAGCAGCCGGGGGGGGGAGAACACTGAA. Translation: CASSRGGENTE. The CDR3 in its entirety is CASSRGGENTEAFF. The V gene is TRBV5-4, the J gene TRBJ1-1; D is possibly TRBD1 (5 bases). Read coverage stops 3 residues before the CDR3 terminus; the germline J gene supplies the remainder. This CDR3 is built from 14 residues. Germline V gives CDR1 SGHNT, CDR2 YYREEE (reference sequence). Deletions cut 4 bases from V and 1 base from J, with 11 bases between.

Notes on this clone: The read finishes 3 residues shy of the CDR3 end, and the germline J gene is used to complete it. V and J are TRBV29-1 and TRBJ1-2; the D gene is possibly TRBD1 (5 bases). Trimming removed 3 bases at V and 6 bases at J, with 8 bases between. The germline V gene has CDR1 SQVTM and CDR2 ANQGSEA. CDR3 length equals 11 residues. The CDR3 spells CSVDRGDGYTF. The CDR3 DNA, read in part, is TGCAGCGTTGACCGAGGGGATGGC.

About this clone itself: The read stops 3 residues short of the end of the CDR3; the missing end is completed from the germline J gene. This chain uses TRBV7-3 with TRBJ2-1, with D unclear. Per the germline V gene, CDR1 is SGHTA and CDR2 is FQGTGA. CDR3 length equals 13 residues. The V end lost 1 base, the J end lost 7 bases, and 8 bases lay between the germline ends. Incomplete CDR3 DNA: TGTGCCAGCAGCTTAAATCTCGGGAATGAG. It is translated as CASSLNLGNE. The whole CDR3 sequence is CASSLNLGNEQFF.

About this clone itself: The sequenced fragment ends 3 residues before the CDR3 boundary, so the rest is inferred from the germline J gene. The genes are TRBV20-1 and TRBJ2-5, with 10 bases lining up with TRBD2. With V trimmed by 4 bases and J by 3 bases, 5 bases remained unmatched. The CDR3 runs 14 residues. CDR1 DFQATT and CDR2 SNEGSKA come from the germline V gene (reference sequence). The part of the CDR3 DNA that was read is TGCAGTGCTACCTGGACTAGCGGAAAAGAGACC. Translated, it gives CSATWTSGKET. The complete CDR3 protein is CSATWTSGKETQYF.